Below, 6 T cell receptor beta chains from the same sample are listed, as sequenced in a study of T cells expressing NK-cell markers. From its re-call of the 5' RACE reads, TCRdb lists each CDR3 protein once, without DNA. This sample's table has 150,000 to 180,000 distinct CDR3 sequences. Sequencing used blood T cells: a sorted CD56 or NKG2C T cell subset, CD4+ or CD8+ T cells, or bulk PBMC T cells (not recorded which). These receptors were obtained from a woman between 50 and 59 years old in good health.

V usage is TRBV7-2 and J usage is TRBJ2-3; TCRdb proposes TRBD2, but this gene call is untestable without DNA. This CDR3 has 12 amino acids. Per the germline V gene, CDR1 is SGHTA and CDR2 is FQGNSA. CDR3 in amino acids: CASSSTSGFEYF.

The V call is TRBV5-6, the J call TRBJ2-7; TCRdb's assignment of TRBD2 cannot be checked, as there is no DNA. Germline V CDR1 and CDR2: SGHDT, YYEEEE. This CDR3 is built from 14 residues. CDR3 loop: CASSEWGGGSEQYF.

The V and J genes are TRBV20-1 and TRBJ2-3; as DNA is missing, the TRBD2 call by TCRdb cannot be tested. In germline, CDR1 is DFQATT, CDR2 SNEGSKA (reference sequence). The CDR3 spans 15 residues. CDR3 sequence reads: CSARPGTSGLYTQYF.

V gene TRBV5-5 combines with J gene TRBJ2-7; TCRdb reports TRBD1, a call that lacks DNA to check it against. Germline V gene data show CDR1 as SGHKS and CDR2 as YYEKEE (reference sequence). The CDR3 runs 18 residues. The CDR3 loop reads CASSLAVLVGSPSYEQYF.

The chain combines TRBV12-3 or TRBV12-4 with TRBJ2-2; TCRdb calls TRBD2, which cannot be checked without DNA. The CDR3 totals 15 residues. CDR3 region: CASSFAGLEGGELFF.

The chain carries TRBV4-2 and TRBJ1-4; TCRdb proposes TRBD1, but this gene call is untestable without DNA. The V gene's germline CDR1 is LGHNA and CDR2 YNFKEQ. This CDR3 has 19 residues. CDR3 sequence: CASSQDLGDRGDFFEKLFF.